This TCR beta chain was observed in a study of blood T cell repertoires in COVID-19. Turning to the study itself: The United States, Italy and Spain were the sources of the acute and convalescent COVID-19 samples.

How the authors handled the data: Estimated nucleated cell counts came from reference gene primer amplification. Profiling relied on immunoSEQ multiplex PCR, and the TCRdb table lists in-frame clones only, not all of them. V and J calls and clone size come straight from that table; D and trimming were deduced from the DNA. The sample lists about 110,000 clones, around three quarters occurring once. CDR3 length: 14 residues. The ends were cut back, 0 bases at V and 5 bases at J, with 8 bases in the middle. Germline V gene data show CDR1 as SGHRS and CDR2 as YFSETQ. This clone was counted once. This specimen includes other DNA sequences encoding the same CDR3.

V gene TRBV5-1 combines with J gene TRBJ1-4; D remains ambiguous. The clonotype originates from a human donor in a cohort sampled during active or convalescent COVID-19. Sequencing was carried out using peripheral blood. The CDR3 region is CASSLGGFNEKLFF. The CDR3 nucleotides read TGCGCCAGCAGCTTGGGAGGGTTCAATGAAAAACTGTTTTTT.